This T cell receptor (beta chain) emerged from a study of early T cells in non-severe SARS-CoV-2 infection. Study-wide context: The input, bulk RNA from unsorted whole blood, was sequenced, and chains were unpaired.

Whole-study results and caveats: VDJdb matching skewed toward anti-spike CD8 responses, missing private and CD4 specificities.

This clonotype was counted at least ten times. What it binds is unknown. Trimming took 4 bases from V and 5 from J, leaving 5 bases between them. Germline CDR1 is SQVTM and CDR2 is ANQGSEA. This CDR3 comprises 10 residues. Unique molecular identifiers were attached to individual cDNA molecules. TCRdb independently ran MiXCR on the 5' RACE reads; one entry per CDR3 protein. The sample contains over 45,000 distinct CDR3 sequences, around 6% of which appear only once. The V call is TRBV29-1, the J call TRBJ1-1; no clear D gene. This receptor was taken from an adult who was a healthcare worker with PCR-confirmed SARS-CoV-2 infection or an uninfected control (not recorded which). The specimen was whole blood. The CDR3 loop reads CSVVRTEAFF. CDR3 nucleotide sequence: TGCAGCGTTGTCCGAACTGAAGCTTTCTTT.